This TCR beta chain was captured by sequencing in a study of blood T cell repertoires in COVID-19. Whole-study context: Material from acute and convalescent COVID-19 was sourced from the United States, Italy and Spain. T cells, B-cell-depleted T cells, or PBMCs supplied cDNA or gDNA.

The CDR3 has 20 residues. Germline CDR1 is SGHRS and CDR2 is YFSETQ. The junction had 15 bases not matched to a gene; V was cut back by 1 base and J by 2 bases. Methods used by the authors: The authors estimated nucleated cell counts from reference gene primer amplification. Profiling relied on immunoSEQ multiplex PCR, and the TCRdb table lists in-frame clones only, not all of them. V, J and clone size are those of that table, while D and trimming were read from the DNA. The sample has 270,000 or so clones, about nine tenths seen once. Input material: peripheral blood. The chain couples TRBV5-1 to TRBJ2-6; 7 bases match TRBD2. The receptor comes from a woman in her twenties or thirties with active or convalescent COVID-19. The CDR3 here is CASSLPPKSGEKAGANVLTF. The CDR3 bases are TGCGCCAGCAGCTTGCCCCCTAAGAGCGGGGAGAAAGCTGGGGCCAACGTCCTGACTTTC.